These 7 T cell receptor beta chains came from one sample sequenced in a study of blood T cell repertoires in COVID-19. The protocol was immunoSEQ multiplex PCR, while the TCRdb copy is restricted to in-frame clones and leaves out a portion. The sample contains roughly 100,000 clones, about nine tenths of which appear only once. The sequenced sample consisted of peripheral blood. Receptor source: a woman aged 50 to 60 with COVID-19, enrolled during active disease.

A few counts support this clone. This chain joins TRBV9 and TRBJ2-7; 8 positions agree with TRBD1. The germline V gene has CDR1 SGDLS and CDR2 YYNGEE. This CDR3 is 13 amino acids long. Unmatched junction bases numbered 6, after V lost 7 bases and J lost 3 bases. The CDR3 region is CASGRDRNYEQYF. DNA of the CDR3: TGTGCCAGCGGCAGGGACAGGAACTACGAGCAGTACTTC. Combining the CDR3 with reference TRBV9 and TRBJ2-7 gives the whole variable domain DSGVTQTPKHLITATGQRVTLRCSPRSGDLSVYWYQQSLDQGLQFLIQYYNGEERAKGNILERFSAQQFPDLHSELNLSSLELGDSALYFCASGRDRNYEQYFGPGTRLTVT.

The chain carries TRBV29-1 and TRBJ2-1; D gene unclear. The CDR3 has 12 residues. Germline CDR1 is SQVTM and CDR2 is ANQGSEA. V was clipped by 5 bases and J by 7 bases, with 12 bases between them. This chain's CDR3 is CSVRTELNEQFF. CDR3 bases: TGCAGCGTTCGCACCGAGCTGAATGAGCAGTTCTTC.

The chain carries TRBV11-2 and TRBJ2-7; TRBD2 matches at 7 bases. Germline loops: CDR1 SGHAT, CDR2 FQNNGV. CDR3 length equals 15 residues. The ends lost 5 bases at V and 3 bases at J; junction bases unmatched: 10. CDR3 residues: CASSEGSAGNYEQYF. The DNA of the CDR3 is TGTGCCAGCAGCGAAGGGTCAGCGGGAAACTACGAGCAGTACTTC.

This chain joins TRBV4-1 and TRBJ2-4, with TRBD1 as a possible D gene (5 bases). Trimming removed 4 bases from V and 0 bases from J, with 16 bases in between. This CDR3 region has 17 residues. Germline V gene data show CDR1 as MGHRA and CDR2 as YSYEKL. DNA of the CDR3: TGCGCCAGCAGCCCAGAGGCAGGGTTCTTAGCCAAAAACATTCAGTACTTC. It translates to CASSPEAGFLAKNIQYF.

This CDR3 reads CASSDGGAGNTEAFF. The CDR3 DNA reads TGTGCCAGCAGTGACGGGGGAGCGGGGAACACTGAAGCTTTCTTT. J is TRBJ1-1 and V is TRBV6-1, with a tentative D call TRBD1 (5 bases). The CDR3 contains 15 residues. Germline CDR1 reads MNHNS; CDR2 reads SASEGT. V was cut by 3 bases and J by 1 base, with 12 bases left in between.

The chain uses TRBV5-4 and TRBJ1-1; D gene unclear. Germline V CDR1 and CDR2: SGHNT, YYREEE (reference sequence). The V gene lost 6 bases and the J gene lost 1 base, with 13 bases spanning the gap. The CDR3 is 14 residues long. The CDR3 bases are TGTGCCAGCACCACCTCCGGGGAGAACACTGAAGCTTTCTTT. Amino acid sequence: CASTTSGENTEAFF.

This clone was seen only once. This chain uses TRBV19 with TRBJ2-1; weak D call: TRBD2 (7 bases). CDR1 and CDR2 (germline): LNHDA, SQIVND (reference sequence). The V end was cut by 3 bases, the J end by 5 bases, with 14 bases between. The CDR3 spans 15 residues. The CDR3: CASSIPRGLHNEQFF. DNA of the CDR3: TGTGCCAGTAGTATTCCGCGGGGGCTCCACAATGAGCAGTTCTTC.